Following are 27 T cell receptor beta chains from one sample sequenced in a study of vaccination and CD4 T cells after COVID-19. The Oncomine TCR Beta short-read assay was what sequenced the DNA obtained from cultured CD4+ T cells. TCRdb independently ran MiXCR on the PCR reads; one entry per CDR3 protein. Seen here are 15,000 or so distinct CDR3 sequences, approximately 67% observed once, and the top ten hold more than 15%. Treatment denoted: roughly 11-day PBMC culture with coronavirus spike peptide pools or control peptides (ViraFEST assay). Antigens of these TCRs are unknown. Specimen: CD4+ T cells from blood, cultured in vitro. These receptors all come from a human donor who had recovered from COVID-19.

The chain employs TRBV7-2 and TRBJ2-7; D possibly corresponds to TRBD2 (6 bases). V was clipped by 1 base and J by 0 bases, with 7 bases between them. The CDR3 spans 14 residues. CDR1 and CDR2 from the germline V gene are SGHTA and FQGNSA. CDR3 sequence reads: CASSLGGISYEQYF. In DNA, the CDR3 is TGTGCCAGCAGCTTAGGCGGGATCTCCTACGAGCAGTACTTC. The complete variable domain, with remaining parts taken from reference TRBV7-2 and TRBJ2-7, reads GAGVSQSPSNKVTEKGKDVELRCDPISGHTALYWYRQSLGQGLEFLIYFQGNSAPDKSGLPSDRFSAERTGGSVSTLTIQRTQQEDSAVYLCASSLGGISYEQYFGPGTRLTVT.

This clonotype was picked up one time. This chain joins TRBV18 and TRBJ1-1, with 12 bases identical to TRBD1. The J segment lost 0 bases and the V segment lost 2 bases, leaving 1 base of the junction unmatched. The germline V gene has CDR1 KGHSH and CDR2 LQKENI. This CDR3 comprises 16 residues. Written as DNA, the CDR3 is TGTGCCAGCTCACCAAGGGACAGGGGGCTGAACACTGAAGCTTTCTTT. This translates into CASSPRDRGLNTEAFF.

This rearrangement joins TRBV7-2 to TRBJ1-2; D ambiguous. The V and J ends lost 7 bases and 2 bases respectively, with 11 bases between them. The CDR3 consists of 13 residues. Germline V gene sequence: CDR1 SGHTA, CDR2 FQGNSA. The CDR3 DNA sequence: TGTGCCAGCACCGCAGGTCGGAACTATGGCTACACCTTC. Its translation is CASTAGRNYGYTF.

This clonotype has just a few counts. This chain's CDR3 is CASSLVAGNQPQHF. The CDR3 bases are TGTGCCAGCAGCTTAGTAGCGGGGAATCAGCCCCAGCATTTT. V usage is TRBV7-2 and J usage is TRBJ1-5; unclear D gene. The CDR3 loop spans 14 amino acids. The germline V gene has CDR1 SGHTA and CDR2 FQGNSA. V lost 1 base to trimming and J lost 4 bases, with 8 bases between them. Together with reference TRBV7-2 and TRBJ1-5, the CDR3 gives the full variable domain: GAGVSQSPSNKVTEKGKDVELRCDPISGHTALYWYRQSLGQGLEFLIYFQGNSAPDKSGLPSDRFSAERTGGSVSTLTIQRTQQEDSAVYLCASSLVAGNQPQHFGDGTRLSIL.

The V and J genes are TRBV19 and TRBJ1-1; D may be TRBD1 (5 bases). The CDR3 extends over 16 amino acids. With 2 bases removed from V and 1 base from J, the gap between germline ends came to 14 bases. The germline V gene has CDR1 LNHDA and CDR2 SQIVND (reference sequence). This chain's CDR3 is CASSILVVQGNTEAFF. CDR3 bases: TGTGCCAGTAGTATACTGGTCGTGCAGGGGAACACTGAAGCTTTCTTT.

J is TRBJ1-2 and V is TRBV24-1, with no clear D. With 1 base removed from V and 0 bases from J, the gap between germline ends came to 8 bases. The germline V gene has CDR1 KGHDR and CDR2 SFDVKD. The CDR3 is made up of 15 amino acids. CDR3: CATSDFPAANYGYTF. In DNA form, the CDR3 reads TGTGCCACCAGTGATTTTCCTGCAGCTAACTATGGCTACACCTTC.

The chain is built from TRBV20-1 and TRBJ2-1; D might be TRBD2 (7 bases). The V end was cut by 5 bases, the J end by 9 bases, with 20 bases between. Germline V lookup: CDR1 DFQATT, CDR2 SNEGSKA (reference sequence). The CDR3 covers 14 residues. The DNA for the CDR3 is TGCAGTGCTGGGGGGGGCGGAAAAGCCAGTGAGCAGTTCTTC. The encoded protein is CSAGGGGKASEQFF.

This chain joins TRBV20-1 and TRBJ1-2, with unresolved D. V was cut by 1 base and J by 1 base, with 10 bases left in between. CDR3 length: 14 residues. Germline V CDR1 and CDR2: DFQATT, SNEGSKA (reference sequence). The CDR3 here is CSARAIDFNYGYTF. The CDR3 bases are TGCAGTGCTAGAGCCATAGACTTTAACTATGGCTACACCTTC.

The V gene is TRBV20-1, the J gene TRBJ1-6; TRBD1 might be the D (6 bases). CDR3 length: 15 residues. The germline V and J ends were trimmed by 3 bases and 6 bases, with 15 bases remaining between them. CDR1 is DFQATT, CDR2 SNEGSKA, per germline (reference sequence). CDR3 residues: CSARLGGQFNSPLHF. The DNA for the CDR3 is TGCAGTGCTAGGCTGGGAGGACAGTTTAATTCACCCCTCCACTTT.

The chain couples TRBV6-1 to TRBJ1-1, with 7 bases lining up with TRBD1. Looked up from germline, CDR1 is MNHNS and CDR2 is SASEGT. With V trimmed by 6 bases and J by 0 bases, 10 bases remained unmatched. The CDR3 runs to 16 residues. The CDR3 loop is CASRQQGRGMNTEAFF. The CDR3, as DNA: TGTGCCAGCAGGCAACAGGGGAGGGGGATGAACACTGAAGCTTTCTTT.

The chain is built from TRBV7-3 and TRBJ2-7, with 9 positions matching TRBD1. The CDR3 has 14 residues. In germline, CDR1 is SGHTA, CDR2 FQGTGA. V shed 5 bases and J 4 bases; nucleotides not matched to a gene: 6. Written as DNA, the CDR3 is TGTGCCAGCAGCCTCTCCGGGACAGGGTACGAGCAGTACTTC. It codes for CASSLSGTGYEQYF.

The chain employs TRBV7-2 and TRBJ2-5; a weak D match, TRBD1 (6 bases). The CDR3 length is 13 residues. The V gene's germline CDR1 is SGHTA and CDR2 FQGNSA. The V gene lost 4 bases and the J gene lost 5 bases, with 11 bases spanning the gap. CDR3: CASSSGAGETQYF. In DNA, the CDR3 is TGTGCCAGCAGCTCAGGGGCAGGGGAGACCCAGTACTTC.

The chain links TRBV6-2 or TRBV6-3 to TRBJ1-1; D is unresolved. The germline CDR1 and CDR2 sequences are MNHEY and SVGEGT. The CDR3 runs 11 residues. V shed 4 bases and J shed 7 bases, with 7 bases lying between them. As DNA, the CDR3 is TGTGCCAGCAGTTTAAGGTTTGAAGCTTTCTTT. This encodes CASSLRFEAFF.

The chain employs TRBV7-2 and TRBJ1-6; TRBD1 is a possible D gene (6 bases). Germline CDR1 reads SGHTA; CDR2 reads FQGNSA. The CDR3 totals 14 residues. The ends were cut back, 3 bases at V and 10 bases at J, with 13 bases in the middle. CDR3 in amino acids: CASSFYGGTSPLHF. CDR3 coding DNA: TGTGCCAGCAGCTTTTATGGTGGGACATCACCCCTCCACTTT. The full variable domain, its missing parts supplied by reference TRBV7-2 and TRBJ1-6, is GAGVSQSPSNKVTEKGKDVELRCDPISGHTALYWYRQSLGQGLEFLIYFQGNSAPDKSGLPSDRFSAERTGGSVSTLTIQRTQQEDSAVYLCASSFYGGTSPLHFGNGTRLTVT.

The CDR3: CASSPRTSGSGETQYF. The CDR3 DNA is TGTGCCAGTAGCCCTAGGACTAGCGGGAGCGGGGAGACCCAGTACTTC. V is TRBV19 and J is TRBJ2-5; TRBD2 matches 13 bases. CDR3 length: 16 amino acids. J was trimmed by 5 bases and V by 6 bases; bases with no gene match: 9. The germline CDR1 and CDR2 sequences are LNHDA and SQIVND (reference sequence).

The J gene is TRBJ2-1, the V gene TRBV7-2; D gene unclear. Germline assignment: CDR1 SGHTA and CDR2 FQGNSA. Deletions cut 5 bases from V and 6 bases from J, with 23 bases between. This CDR3 has 17 amino acids. The CDR3 region has the DNA TGTGCCAGCAGCCCCACTCCCTCGGCTCTCTTAGGCAATGAGCAGTTCTTC. Amino acids: CASSPTPSALLGNEQFF.

The chain joins TRBV20-1 to TRBJ1-3; D is perhaps TRBD1 (6 bases). The CDR3 is 15 residues long. V lost 0 bases, J lost 0 bases, and 9 bases lay in between. Germline V gives CDR1 DFQATT, CDR2 SNEGSKA (reference sequence). DNA for the CDR3: TGCAGTGCTAGAGATGCGGACAGCTCTGGAAACACCATATATTTT. Amino acids: CSARDADSSGNTIYF.

The chain is built from TRBV28 and TRBJ1-6; unclear D gene. The CDR3 loop spans 15 amino acids. From germline, CDR1 is MDHEN and CDR2 SYDVKM. Deletions cut 2 bases from V and 10 bases from J, with 15 bases between. The CDR3 protein is CASSLRFGVESPLHF. CDR3 DNA sequence: TGTGCCAGCAGTTTACGGTTTGGGGTGGAGTCACCCCTCCACTTT. Supplemented by reference TRBV28 and TRBJ1-6, the full variable domain reads DVKVTQSSRYLVKRTGEKVFLECVQDMDHENMFWYRQDPGLGLRLIYFSYDVKMKEKGDIPEGYSVSREKKERFSLILESASTNQTSMYLCASSLRFGVESPLHFGNGTRLTVT.

The rearrangement joins TRBV4-3 to TRBJ2-5; no definite D call. Germline assignment: CDR1 LGHNA and CDR2 YSLEER. Trimming took off 1 base at V and 7 bases at J, with 13 bases between the two ends. The CDR3 loop spans 14 amino acids. The CDR3 region is CASSQGDSRGTQYF. The DNA of the CDR3 is TGCGCCAGCAGCCAAGGTGACTCGCGAGGGACCCAGTACTTC.

This clonotype was picked up a small number of times. The chain combines TRBV7-2 with TRBJ1-2, with D possibly matching TRBD1 (6 bases). This CDR3 region has 13 residues. With 4 bases removed from V and 8 bases from J, the gap between germline ends came to 14 bases. From germline, CDR1 is SGHTA and CDR2 FQGNSA. CDR3: CASSSSKGGGYTF. CDR3 coding DNA: TGTGCCAGCAGCTCGAGTAAGGGGGGCGGCTACACCTTC.

This chain links TRBV6-1 with TRBJ1-2; 10 bases line up with TRBD1. CDR3 size: 13 residues. Germline trimming cut 8 bases from V and 3 bases from J; bases unmatched to any gene: 3. The germline V gene encodes CDR1 MNHNS and CDR2 SASEGT. CDR3 protein: CASSGQGHYGYTF. The CDR3, as DNA: TGTGCCAGCTCGGGACAGGGGCACTATGGCTACACCTTC.

The rearrangement joins TRBV7-2 to TRBJ1-1; D uncertain. CDR3 length: 13 amino acids. V gave up 1 base and J gave up 5 bases, with 8 bases separating them. Per the germline V gene, CDR1 is SGHTA and CDR2 is FQGNSA. CDR3 DNA: TGTGCCAGCAGCTTAGTAGGCACAACTGAAGCTTTCTTT. Its protein is CASSLVGTTEAFF.

By frequency in the sample, this clonotype is medium-sized. This chain's CDR3 is CASKGQGGTEAFF. The CDR3 nucleotides read TGCGCCAGCAAAGGCCAGGGCGGCACTGAAGCTTTCTTT. The chain combines TRBV4-1 with TRBJ1-1, with a weak D call TRBD1 (5 bases). Germline CDR1 is MGHRA and CDR2 is YSYEKL. The CDR3 runs 13 residues. V gave up 7 bases and J gave up 4 bases, with 13 bases separating them.

The chain combines TRBV7-9 with TRBJ1-5; D may be TRBD1 (6 bases). The CDR3 consists of 14 residues. Between the trimmed V and J ends, which lost 1 base and 4 bases, there was a span of 8 bases. Germline V lookup: CDR1 SEHNR, CDR2 FQNEAQ (reference sequence). CDR3 sequence reads: CASSLGGQNQPQHF. In DNA form, the CDR3 reads TGTGCCAGCAGCTTAGGGGGGCAGAATCAGCCCCAGCATTTT.

The chain is built from TRBV19 and TRBJ1-2, with D maybe TRBD1 (6 bases). V dropped 5 bases and J dropped 1 base, with 14 bases sitting between them. Germline CDR1 reads LNHDA; CDR2 reads SQIVND (reference sequence). The CDR3 spans 15 residues. CDR3 amino acids: CASSQGRGLNYGYTF. CDR3 bases: TGTGCCAGTAGTCAGGGCAGGGGCCTTAACTATGGCTACACCTTC.

The rearrangement links TRBV20-1 to TRBJ2-1, with 10 nucleotides matching TRBD2. The CDR3 consists of 13 residues. Trimming removed 2 bases from V and 13 bases from J; junction bases left unmatched: 8. Germline CDR1 and CDR2: DFQATT and SNEGSKA (reference sequence). The CDR3 region is CSARRQREGRQFF. The CDR3 DNA sequence: TGCAGTGCTAGACGTCAGCGGGAGGGCCGACAGTTCTTC.

CDR3 coding DNA: TGTGCCAGCAGACCCGACTTGGGCGGGAGGGCCTACGAGCAGTACTTC. Its protein is CASRPDLGGRAYEQYF. The rearrangement links TRBV6-2 or TRBV6-3 to TRBJ2-7; TRBD2 matches at 9 bases. This CDR3 is built from 16 residues. Looked up from germline, CDR1 is MNHEY and CDR2 is SVGEGT. V was clipped by 6 bases and J by 2 bases; unmatched bases: 11.